Each of the 7 T cell receptor beta chains below was sequenced from the same sample in a study of blood T cell repertoires in COVID-19. Libraries were prepared by immunoSEQ multiplex PCR; TCRdb keeps only in-frame clonotypes and omits some of them. The sample holds 210,000 or so clones, roughly 90% seen once. The specimen sequenced was PBMCs or T cells enriched from blood (not recorded which). These receptors were obtained from a woman aged 45-65 years in a cohort exposed to, infected with or recovered from COVID-19 (not recorded which).

This clone was observed once. The chain combines TRBV5-4 with TRBJ1-6; D not resolved. The CDR3 has 15 residues. CDR1 and CDR2 from the germline V gene are SGHNT and YYREEE (reference sequence). Trimming removed 2 bases from V and 8 bases from J, with 14 bases in between. The CDR3 coding sequence is TGTGCCAGCAGCTTTAGAGGAGACGGGGATTCACCCCTCCACTTT. This translates into CASSFRGDGDSPLHF.

This sequence joins TRBV6-8 and TRBJ2-7; D possibly corresponds to TRBD2 (6 bases). Germline assignment: CDR1 MNHGY and CDR2 SAAAGT. V gave up 5 bases and J gave up 0 bases, with 17 bases separating them. The CDR3 sequence is 16 residues long. Here the CDR3 reads CASSPKGRGGSYEQYF. The CDR3, as DNA: TGTGCCAGCAGTCCGAAAGGGCGGGGCGGCTCCTACGAGCAGTACTTC.

J is TRBJ2-7 and V is TRBV10-3; D not resolved. V was shortened by 2 bases and J by 7 bases, with 15 bases between the two germline ends. The CDR3 is made up of 14 amino acids. Germline V gene lookup returns CDR1 ENHRY and CDR2 SYGVKD. CDR3 protein: CAISEAAAVREQYF. Written as DNA, the CDR3 is TGTGCCATCAGTGAGGCGGCGGCCGTCCGGGAGCAGTACTTC.

This chain uses TRBV2 with TRBJ2-5; possible D gene TRBD2, 7 bases. Germline V CDR1 and CDR2: SNHLY, FYNNEI. CDR3 length: 16 amino acids. V lost 5 bases and J 3 bases, leaving 19 bases between the germline ends. The CDR3 nucleotides read TGTGCCAGCAGTCGCCACAGGGCGGGGGAAAAAGAGACCCAGTACTTC. Amino acid sequence: CASSRHRAGEKETQYF.

The V call is TRBV7-2, the J call TRBJ2-3; D is ambiguous. Looked up from germline, CDR1 is SGHTA and CDR2 is FQGNSA. The V gene lost 5 bases and the J gene lost 6 bases, with 24 bases spanning the gap. The CDR3 covers 17 residues. The CDR3 DNA reads as TGTGCCAGCAGCACCCGAAGAGCACGTACGGGTGCGGATACGCAGTATTTT. Its protein product is CASSTRRARTGADTQYF.

The CDR3 DNA reads as TGTGCCAGCAGCTTGGAAGTAGCGGGGGGATTCACAGATACGCAGTATTTT. Translating gives CASSLEVAGGFTDTQYF. V and J are TRBV5-6 and TRBJ2-3; TRBD2 agrees at 10 bases. Germline V gene data show CDR1 as SGHDT and CDR2 as YYEEEE. J gave up 2 bases and V 0 bases, and 6 bases lay outside the gene matches. This CDR3 spans 17 amino acids.

The chain's CDR3 is CSGKDSTEAFF. Written as DNA, the CDR3 is TGCAGTGGAAAAGACAGCACTGAAGCTTTCTTT. The V and J genes are TRBV20-1 and TRBJ1-1, with D possibly being TRBD1 (5 bases). The CDR3 runs 11 residues. Trimming took 7 bases from V and 4 from J, leaving 10 bases between them. Germline lookup yields CDR1 DFQATT and CDR2 SNEGSKA (reference sequence).